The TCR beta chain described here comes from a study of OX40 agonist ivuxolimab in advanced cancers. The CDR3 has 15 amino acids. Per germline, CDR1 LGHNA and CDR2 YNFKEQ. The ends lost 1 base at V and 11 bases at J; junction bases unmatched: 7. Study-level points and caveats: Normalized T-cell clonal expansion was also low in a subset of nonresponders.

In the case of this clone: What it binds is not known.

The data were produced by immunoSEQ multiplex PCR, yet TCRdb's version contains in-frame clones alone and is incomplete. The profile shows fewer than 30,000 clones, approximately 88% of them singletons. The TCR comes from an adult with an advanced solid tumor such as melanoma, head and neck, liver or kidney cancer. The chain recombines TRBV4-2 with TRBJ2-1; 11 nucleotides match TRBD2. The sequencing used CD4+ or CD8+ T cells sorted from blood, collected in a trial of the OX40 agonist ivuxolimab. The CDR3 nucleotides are TGTGCCAGCAGCCAAGCGTTAGCGGGAGGGCCGAAGCAGTTCTTC. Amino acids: CASSQALAGGPKQFF.